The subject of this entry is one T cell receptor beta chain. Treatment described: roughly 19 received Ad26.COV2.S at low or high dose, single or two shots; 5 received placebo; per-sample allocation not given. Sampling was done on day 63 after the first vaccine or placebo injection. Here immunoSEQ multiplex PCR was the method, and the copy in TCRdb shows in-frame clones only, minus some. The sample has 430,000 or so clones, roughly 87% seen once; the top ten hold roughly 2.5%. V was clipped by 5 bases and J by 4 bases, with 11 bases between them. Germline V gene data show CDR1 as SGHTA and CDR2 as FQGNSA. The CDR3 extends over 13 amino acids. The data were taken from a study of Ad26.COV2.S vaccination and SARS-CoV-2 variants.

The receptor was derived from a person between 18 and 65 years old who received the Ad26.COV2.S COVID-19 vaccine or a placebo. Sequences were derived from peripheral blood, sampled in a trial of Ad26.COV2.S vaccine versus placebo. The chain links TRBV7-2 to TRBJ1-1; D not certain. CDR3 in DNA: TGTGCCAGCAGCCCCTCGGCAGGCACTGAAGCTTTCTTT. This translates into CASSPSAGTEAFF.